This TCR beta chain was identified in a study of T cells of healthy individuals. This clonotype showed up many times. Germline lookup yields CDR1 LGHDT and CDR2 YNNKEL (reference sequence). The J segment lost 3 bases and the V segment lost 1 base, leaving 9 bases of the junction unmatched. CDR3 length: 18 amino acids. Each CDR3 protein gets one entry after TCRdb re-called the 5' RACE reads with MiXCR. The sample has around 53,000 distinct CDR3 sequences, about 15% seen once. The rearrangement uses TRBV3-1 and TRBJ2-1; 10 bases map to TRBD2. The TCR comes from a human donor in good health. DNA of the CDR3: TGTGCCAGCAGCCAAGTCGCCCTGCGGACTAGCGGCTACAATGAGCAGTTCTTC. This encodes CASSQVALRTSGYNEQFF.